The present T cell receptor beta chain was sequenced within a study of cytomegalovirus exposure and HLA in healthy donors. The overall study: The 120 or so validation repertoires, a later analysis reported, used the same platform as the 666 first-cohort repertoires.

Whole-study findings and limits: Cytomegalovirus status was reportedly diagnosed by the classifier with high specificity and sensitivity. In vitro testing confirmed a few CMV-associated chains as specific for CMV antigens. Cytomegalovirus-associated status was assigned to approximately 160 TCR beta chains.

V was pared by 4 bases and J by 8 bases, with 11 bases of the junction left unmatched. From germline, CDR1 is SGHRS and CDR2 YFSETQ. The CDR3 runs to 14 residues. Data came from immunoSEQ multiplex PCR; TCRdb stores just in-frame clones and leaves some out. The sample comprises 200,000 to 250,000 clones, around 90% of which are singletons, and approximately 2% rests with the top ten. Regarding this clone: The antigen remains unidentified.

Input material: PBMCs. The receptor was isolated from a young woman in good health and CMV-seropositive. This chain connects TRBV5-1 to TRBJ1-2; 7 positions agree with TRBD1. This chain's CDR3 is CASSRGGQAGGYTF. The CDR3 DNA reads TGCGCCAGCAGCCGGGGTGGACAGGCCGGGGGCTACACCTTC. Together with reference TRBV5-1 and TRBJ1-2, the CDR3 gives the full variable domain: KAGVTQTPRYLIKTRGQQVTLSCSPISGHRSVSWYQQTPGQGLQFLFEYFSETQRNKGNFPGRFSGRQFSNSRSEMNVSTLELGDSALYLCASSRGGQAGGYTFGSGTRLTVV.